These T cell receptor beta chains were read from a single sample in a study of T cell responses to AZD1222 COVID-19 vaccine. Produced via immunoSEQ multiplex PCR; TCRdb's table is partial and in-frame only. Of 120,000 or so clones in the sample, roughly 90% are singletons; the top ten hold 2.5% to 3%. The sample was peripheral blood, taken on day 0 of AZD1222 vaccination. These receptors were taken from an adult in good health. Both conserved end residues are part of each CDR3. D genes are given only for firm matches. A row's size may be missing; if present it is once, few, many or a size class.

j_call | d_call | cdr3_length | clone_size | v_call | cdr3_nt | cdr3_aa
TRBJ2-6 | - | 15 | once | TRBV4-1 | TGCGCCAGCAGCCAAGCAGGGGCTGGGGCCAACGTCCTGACTTTC | CASSQAGAGANVLTF
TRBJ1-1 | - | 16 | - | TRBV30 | TGTGCCTGGAGTGTAATCAGGTCTGTTTTGAACACTGAAGCTTTCTTT | CAWSVIRSVLNTEAFF
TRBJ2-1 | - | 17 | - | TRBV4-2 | TGTGCCAGCAGCCCCGTGGCAGGCCAAGCTTTGGGGAATGAGCAGTTCTTC | CASSPVAGQALGNEQFF
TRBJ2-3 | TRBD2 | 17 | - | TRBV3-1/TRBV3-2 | TGTGCCAGCAGCCAATACCTTAGCGGGAGGGCCCGAGATACGCAGTATTTT | CASSQYLSGRARDTQYF
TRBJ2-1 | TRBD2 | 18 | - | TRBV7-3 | TGTGCCAGCAGCTTAACCCCTAGCGGGAGGTCCCTCTACAATGAGCAGTTCTTC | CASSLTPSGRSLYNEQFF
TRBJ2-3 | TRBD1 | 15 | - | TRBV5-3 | TGTGCCAGAAGCTACAGACAGGGGAGCACAGATACGCAGTATTTT | CARSYRQGSTDTQYF
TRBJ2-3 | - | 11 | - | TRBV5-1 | TGCGCCAGCCGCGTTGGAGATACGCAGTATTTT | CASRVGDTQYF
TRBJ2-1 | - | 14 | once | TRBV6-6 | TGTGCCAGCAGTTTCCCGGGGAAATACAATGAGCAGTTCTTC | CASSFPGKYNEQFF
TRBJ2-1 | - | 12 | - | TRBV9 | TGTGCCAGCAGCACTACCAATGGGGGGCAGTTCTTC | CASSTTNGGQFF
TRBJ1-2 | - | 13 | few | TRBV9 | TGTGCCAGCAGCGCGGGGGGTGACTATGGCTACACCTTC | CASSAGGDYGYTF
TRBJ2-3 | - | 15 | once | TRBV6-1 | TGTGCCAGCAGTGAAGACGGAGGGAGCACAGATACGCAGTATTTT | CASSEDGGSTDTQYF
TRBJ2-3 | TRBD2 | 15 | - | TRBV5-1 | TGCGCCAGCAGGCTGGGACTACCCGTCCCAGATACGCAGTATTTT | CASRLGLPVPDTQYF
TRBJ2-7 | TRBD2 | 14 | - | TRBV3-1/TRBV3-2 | TGTGCCAGCAGCCTTGGGACTACAACCTACGAGCAGTACTTC | CASSLGTTTYEQYF
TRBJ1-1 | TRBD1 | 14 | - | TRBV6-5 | TGTGCCAGCAGTCTGGGACAGGGGAACACTGAAGCTTTCTTT | CASSLGQGNTEAFF
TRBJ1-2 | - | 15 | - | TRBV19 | TGTGCCAGTAGTACCCGTGAAAATGTTAACTATGGCTACACCTTC | CASSTRENVNYGYTF
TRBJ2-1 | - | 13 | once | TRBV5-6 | TGTGCCAGCAGCTTGGATTTCCGCAATGAGCAGTTCTTC | CASSLDFRNEQFF
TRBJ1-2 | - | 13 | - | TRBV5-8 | TGTGCCAGCAGCTTGGGACAGATCTATGGCTACACCTTC | CASSLGQIYGYTF
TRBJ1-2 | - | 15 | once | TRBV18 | TGTGCCAGCTCACCACCGGGCAGGGTAGACGGCGGCTACACCTTC | CASSPPGRVDGGYTF
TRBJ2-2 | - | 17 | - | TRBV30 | TGTGCCTGGAGTGTACGTTCTAGGACAGCGAACACCGGGGAGCTGTTTTTT | CAWSVRSRTANTGELFF
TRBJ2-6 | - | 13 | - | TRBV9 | TGTGCCAGCAGTGGGGAGTGGGCCAACGTCCTGACTTTC | CASSGEWANVLTF
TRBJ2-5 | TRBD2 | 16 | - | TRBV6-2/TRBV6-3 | TGTGCCAGCAGTCCAACTCTAGCGGACCCGCGAAAGACCCAGTACTTC | CASSPTLADPRKTQYF
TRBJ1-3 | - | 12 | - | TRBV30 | TGTGCCAGCGGACCGTCTGGAAACACCATATATTTT | CASGPSGNTIYF
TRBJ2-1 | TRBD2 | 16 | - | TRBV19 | TGTGCCAGTACGAGACTAGCGGGAGGGCCTGGCAATGAGCAGTTCTTC | CASTRLAGGPGNEQFF
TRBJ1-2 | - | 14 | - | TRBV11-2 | TGTGCCAGCAGCTTAGCAGGGTTGGACTATGGCTACACCTTC | CASSLAGLDYGYTF
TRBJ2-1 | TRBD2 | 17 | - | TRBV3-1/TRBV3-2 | TGTGCCAGCAGGACTAGCGGGAGAGGGGCATCCTACAATGAGCAGTTCTTC | CASRTSGRGASYNEQFF
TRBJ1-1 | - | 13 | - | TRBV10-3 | TGTGCCATCAGCGGTCACAGGATCACTGAAGCTTTCTTT | CAISGHRITEAFF
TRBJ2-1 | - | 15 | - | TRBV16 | TGTGCCAGCAGCCCTACAGAGAGAAAATACAATGAGCAGTTCTTC | CASSPTERKYNEQFF
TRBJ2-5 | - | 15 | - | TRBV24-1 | TGTGCCACCAGTGATCCCAATCCGGGACAAGAGACCCAGTACTTC | CATSDPNPGQETQYF
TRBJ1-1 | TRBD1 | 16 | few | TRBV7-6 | TGTGCCAGCAGCTTACGCGGGACAGGGCTGAACACTGAAGCTTTCTTT | CASSLRGTGLNTEAFF
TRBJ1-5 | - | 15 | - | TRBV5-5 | TGTGCCAGCAGCTTAGGCATCAGATACGCCCAGCCCCAGCATTTT | CASSLGIRYAQPQHF
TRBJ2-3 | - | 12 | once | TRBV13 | TGTGCCAGCAGCTCGCGCGGAGATACGCAGTATTTT | CASSSRGDTQYF
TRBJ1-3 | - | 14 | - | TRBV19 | TGTGCCAGCGACAGAGAGGGGATCGGAAACACCATATATTTT | CASDREGIGNTIYF
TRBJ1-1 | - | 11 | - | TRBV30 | TGTGCCTGGAGTGACAAGGCTGAAGCTTTCTTT | CAWSDKAEAFF
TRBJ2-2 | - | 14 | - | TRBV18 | TGTGCCAGCTCACCACCGACGATTACCGGGGAGCTGTTTTTT | CASSPPTITGELFF
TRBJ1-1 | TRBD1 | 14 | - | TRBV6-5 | TGTGCCAGCAGTTACTCGGGACAGTACACTGAAGCTTTCTTT | CASSYSGQYTEAFF
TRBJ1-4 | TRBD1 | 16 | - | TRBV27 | TGTGCCAGCAAAACTGGGGGAACAGGGGAGAACGAAAAACTGTTTTTT | CASKTGGTGENEKLFF
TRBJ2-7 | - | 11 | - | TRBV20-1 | TGCAGTGCAGCCATCTCCGGCGAGCAGTACTTC | CSAAISGEQYF
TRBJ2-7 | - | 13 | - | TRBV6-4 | TGTGCCAGCAGCCGGGATCGGACAGCCGAGGTGTACTTC | CASSRDRTAEVYF
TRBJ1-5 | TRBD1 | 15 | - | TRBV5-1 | TGCGCCAGCAGCTTGGGGACAGGGGGAACTCAGCCCCAGCATTTT | CASSLGTGGTQPQHF
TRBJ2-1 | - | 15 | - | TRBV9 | TGTGCCAGCAGCGTAGCGTCCCTAGGTTGGGGTGAGCAGTTCTTC | CASSVASLGWGEQFF
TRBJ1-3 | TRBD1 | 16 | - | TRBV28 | TGTGCCAGCAGCCTACTAACAGGGGTGGGGGGAAACACCATATATTTT | CASSLLTGVGGNTIYF